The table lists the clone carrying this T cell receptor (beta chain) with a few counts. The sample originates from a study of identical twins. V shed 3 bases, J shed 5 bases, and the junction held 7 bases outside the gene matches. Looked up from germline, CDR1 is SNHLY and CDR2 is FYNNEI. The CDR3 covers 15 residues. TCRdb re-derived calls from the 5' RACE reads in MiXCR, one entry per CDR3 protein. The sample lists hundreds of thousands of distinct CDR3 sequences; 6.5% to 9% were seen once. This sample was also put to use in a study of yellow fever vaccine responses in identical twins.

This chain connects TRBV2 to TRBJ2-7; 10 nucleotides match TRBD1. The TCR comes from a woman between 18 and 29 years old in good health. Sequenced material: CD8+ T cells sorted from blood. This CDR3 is CASSEPGQGIHEQYF. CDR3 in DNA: TGTGCCAGCAGTGAGCCGGGACAGGGGATCCACGAGCAGTACTTC.